This T cell receptor beta chain was obtained from a study of shared clonotypes between healthy human individuals. Study-level points and caveats: A handful of donors shared around 5% of their naive CD4 clonotypes.

This was a deep-level run. Method: immunoSEQ multiplex PCR; TCRdb's copy keeps in-frame clones and lacks some. The sample holds about 1.5 million clones, 95% to 99% seen once. This clone is a singleton in its sample. The antigen remains unidentified. Germline assignment: CDR1 LNHDA and CDR2 SQIVND (reference sequence). The CDR3 runs to 14 residues. Trimming removed 5 bases at V and 0 bases at J, with 8 bases between. This rearrangement joins TRBV19 to TRBJ2-1; D not resolved. This receptor was identified in a man between 25 and 39 years old in good health. Material: naive CD4+ T cells sorted from blood. Subset specified: CD45RA+ positively selected. The CDR3: CASSLISSYNEQFF. As DNA, the CDR3 is TGTGCCAGTAGTTTGATAAGCTCCTACAATGAGCAGTTCTTC.